The clone carrying this T cell receptor (beta chain) appeared many times. The authors used template switching to add a universal primer site and gave cDNA unique molecular identifiers. TCRdb independently ran MiXCR on the 5' RACE reads; one entry per CDR3 protein. Of approximately 700,000 distinct CDR3 sequences in the sample, 6.1% were seen once. The data are from a study of identical twins. This TCR was sampled from a man between 18 and 35 years old in good health. Sequenced input: naive T cells sorted from blood.

The CDR3 bases are TGTGCCAGCGCAATCCAGGGGGCCAACAATGAGCAGTTCTTC. Translating gives CASAIQGANNEQFF. The chain joins TRBV6-1 to TRBJ2-1; 8 bases match TRBD1. The ends lost 8 bases at V and 5 bases at J; junction bases unmatched: 8. This CDR3 is built from 14 residues. Germline CDR1 reads MNHNS; CDR2 reads SASEGT.